This T cell receptor beta chain was retrieved from a study of blood T cell repertoires in COVID-19 (dated by TCRdb to the early 2020s). Describing the broader study: Samples from collaborators originated in the United States, Italy and Spain and spanned both the acute and convalescent phases of COVID-19. The prospective study material was composed of cDNA or gDNA derived from T cells, B-cell-depleted T cells, or PBMCs. Deeply sampled blood TCRbeta repertoires from subjects exposed to, actively infected with, or recovered from COVID-19 were included in the dataset. The repertoires were released in a freely available public database meant as a resource for research on the immune response to SARS-CoV-2. Samples were obtained from the ongoing ImmuneRACE study (first 160 participants) and from 950 to 1,500 subjects provided by 6 global collaborators. A de-identified subject ID, COVID-19 status, age in years and sex were almost always included in the sample metadata. HLA class I and class II types, where available, came from metadata supplied by the sample provider rather than from assay-based typing. General study outcomes and caveats: The amount of clinical and demographic metadata varied by source and participant and was provided uncurated.

Enrolling through a virtual design, the prospective study's participants ranged in age from roughly 18 to 89 years and lived across roughly 23 United States geographic areas. In the prospective study, cohorts were assigned on the basis of participant-reported clinical history obtained from a screening survey and a study questionnaire. Recovered participants in ImmuneRACE Cohort 3 were defined as having two consecutive negative NP/OP PCR tests, clearance from a healthcare professional, or resolution of symptoms. In the prospective study, whole blood, serum and a nasopharyngeal or oropharyngeal swab were collected from each participant by mobile phlebotomists. Over a roughly two-month period, participants in the prospective study had the option of providing additional blood draws and questionnaires. Blood samples from the prospective study were shipped frozen or at room temperature prior to DNA extraction.

The immunoSEQ Assay, a bias-controlled multiplex PCR, was used to amplify TCRbeta CDR3 regions from genomic DNA. From the authors' description of their analysis: The number of nucleated cells in each sample was estimated from the amplification of reference gene primers within the assay. To quantify the absolute abundance of each unique TCRbeta CDR3 rearrangement, sequence reads were collapsed and filtered. For each sample, productive Simpson clonality was calculated by taking the square root of Simpson's diversity index across productive rearrangements. TCRdb took this table from immuneACCESS and kept in-frame rearrangements with V and J called. Such tables lack part of the clones; where checked against another copy, unresolved V genes explain under half of the gap, and the rest is unexplained. That table furnishes V, J and clone size, whereas the DNA furnished D and trimming. The sample table contains some 130,000 clones; only one count was recorded for less than 90% of them. Jointly, the top ten make up 2% to 2.5% of the sample.

Worth noting for this clone: Its antigen has not been determined. No base qualities exist here, and no much larger clone lies one base off it.

The germline ends are 6 bases apart after V is trimmed by 0 bases and J by 4 bases. The CDR3 holds 14 amino acids from the cysteine to the phenylalanine. Only the CDR3 region is kept as DNA, spanning 42 bases read in frame from base 1. CDR1 and CDR2 are drawn from the germline V gene: SGHTA, FQGNSA. The sequence links TRBV7-2 to TRBJ2-2; no D gene is confidently identified. The receptor was derived from a woman in her fifties or sixties who had recovered from COVID-19. Sequencing input: PBMCs or T cells enriched from blood (not recorded which). CDR3 sequence: CASSLALFTGELFF. The DNA sequence is TGTGCCAGCAGCTTAGCCCTCTTCACCGGGGAGCTGTTTTTT.